This T cell receptor beta chain was sequenced in a study of blood T cell repertoires in COVID-19. Whole-study context: Both acute and convalescent COVID-19 samples were obtained from the United States, Italy and Spain.

CDR1 is LNHDA, CDR2 SQIVND, per germline (reference sequence). This CDR3 is built from 14 residues. Between the trimmed V and J ends, which lost 5 bases and 4 bases, there was a span of 12 bases. Authors' processing steps: Amplification of reference gene primers was used by the study to estimate nucleated cell counts. The method was immunoSEQ multiplex PCR; TCRdb's version includes in-frame clones alone and lacks a portion of them. V and J calls and clone size are as listed in that table; D and trimming were resolved from the DNA. In the table there are around 100,000 clones, about 88% of which are singletons.

Material for sequencing was peripheral blood. This sequence joins TRBV19 and TRBJ2-4; perhaps TRBD2 as D (7 bases). This receptor was obtained from a man aged 45-60 years with active or convalescent COVID-19. The CDR3 DNA follows: TGTGCCAGTAGTGACGGGGGGCCGAAAAACATTCAGTACTTC. Translating gives CASSDGGPKNIQYF.